The T cell receptor (beta chain) described here comes from a study of radiation and T cells in renal cell carcinoma. The germline CDR1 and CDR2 sequences are SGHTA and FQGNSA. V was pared by 5 bases and J by 5 bases, with 10 bases of the junction left unmatched. This CDR3 is 15 amino acids long. This table comes from immunoSEQ multiplex PCR, and its TCRdb copy is limited to in-frame clones, with some not included. The sample yields around 8,600 clones, around three fifths seen once. Treatment of the sample: treatment-naive control, cytoreductive nephrectomy. Control samples are tumors resected by cytoreductive nephrectomy without prior radiation.

This specimen was tumor tissue, taken from a patient whose treatment was nephrectomy without radiotherapy. This receptor was obtained from a woman aged 70-85 years with renal cell carcinoma. The chain has TRBV7-2 and TRBJ1-1; TRBD1 aligns across 8 bases. CDR3 region: CASSQGASGRTEAFF. In DNA form, the CDR3 reads TGTGCCAGCAGCCAGGGGGCCTCGGGACGGACTGAAGCTTTCTTT.